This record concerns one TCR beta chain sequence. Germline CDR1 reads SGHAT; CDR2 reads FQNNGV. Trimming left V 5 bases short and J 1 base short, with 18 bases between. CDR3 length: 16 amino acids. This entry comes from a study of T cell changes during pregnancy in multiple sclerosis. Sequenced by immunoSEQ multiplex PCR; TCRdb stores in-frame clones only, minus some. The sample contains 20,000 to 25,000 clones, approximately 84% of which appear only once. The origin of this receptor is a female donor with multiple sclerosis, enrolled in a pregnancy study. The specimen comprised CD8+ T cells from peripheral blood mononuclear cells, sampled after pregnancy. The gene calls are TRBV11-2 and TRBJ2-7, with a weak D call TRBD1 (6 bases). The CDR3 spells CASSGRQVSKSYEQYF. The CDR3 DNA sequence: TGTGCCAGCAGCGGCCGACAGGTATCCAAGTCCTACGAGCAGTACTTC.